Below are 6 T cell receptor beta chains sequenced from a single sample in a study of T-cell memory formation after mild COVID-19. TCRdb itself ran the 5' RACE reads through MiXCR, one entry per CDR3 protein. The sample lists hundreds of thousands of distinct CDR3 sequences, approximately 18% seen once, with approximately 12% in the top ten. The material sequenced was PBMCs or a T cell subset sorted from them (not recorded which). The receptor source for this set is an adult woman who had mild COVID-19 (a few samples of this study predate the infection). Cell type and time point are not known.

This chain connects TRBV7-2 to TRBJ2-1, with D perhaps TRBD2 (6 bases). The length of the CDR3 is 13 residues. Germline V gives CDR1 SGHTA, CDR2 FQGNSA. Trimming took 5 bases from V and 10 from J, leaving 15 bases between them. The CDR3 nucleotides are TGTGCCAGCAGCCAACAGCTGCGGGGAGAGCAGTTCTTC. Protein: CASSQQLRGEQFF.

This clonotype was seen a handful of times. This chain connects TRBV4-1 to TRBJ1-2; 11 positions match TRBD1. Germline CDR1 MGHRA, CDR2 YSYEKL. CDR3 length: 17 amino acids. J gave up 8 bases and V 1 base, and 12 bases lay outside the gene matches. The CDR3 DNA reads TGCGCCAGCAGCCAAGTTCCATCCGGGACAGGGGGATTGGGCTACACCTTC. This encodes CASSQVPSGTGGLGYTF.

This clonotype occurred a few times. This rearrangement joins TRBV6-5 to TRBJ2-3; 8 bases line up with TRBD1. Germline lookup yields CDR1 MNHEY and CDR2 SVGAGI. The CDR3 runs to 14 residues. V was clipped by 5 bases and J by 3 bases; unmatched bases: 4. The CDR3 DNA follows: TGTGCCAGCAGTCGGACAGGGTTTACAGATACGCAGTATTTT. It encodes CASSRTGFTDTQYF.

V usage is TRBV30 and J usage is TRBJ2-1; TRBD2 might be the D (7 bases). Germline CDR1 reads GTSNPN; CDR2 reads SVGIG (reference sequence). This CDR3 has 14 amino acids. With 5 bases removed from V and 8 bases from J, the gap between germline ends came to 19 bases. The CDR3 protein is CAWGAGAPGDEQFF. The CDR3 coding sequence is TGTGCCTGGGGGGCGGGGGCTCCCGGGGATGAGCAGTTCTTC.

This clonotype was counted between two and nine times. J is TRBJ2-1 and V is TRBV20-1; 9 bases fit TRBD1. The CDR3 has 16 amino acids. The V segment lost 0 bases and the J segment 7 bases; nucleotides outside the gene matches: 10. The V gene's germline CDR1 is DFQATT and CDR2 SNEGSKA (reference sequence). CDR3 bases: TGCAGTGCTAGAGATGGGCGCGGGACAGGGAAAAATGAGCAGTTCTTC. Its protein is CSARDGRGTGKNEQFF.

This clonotype came up a few times. The genes are TRBV2 and TRBJ2-7; 7 bases align to TRBD1. The CDR3 runs to 15 residues. Germline V CDR1 and CDR2: SNHLY, FYNNEI. J was trimmed by 6 bases and V by 1 base; bases with no gene match: 9. The CDR3 DNA reads as TGTGCCAGCAGTGAAGAAAGGGGGCGTGGGGTCGAGCAGTACTTC. As protein: CASSEERGRGVEQYF. Combining the CDR3 with reference TRBV2 and TRBJ2-7 gives the whole variable domain EPEVTQTPSHQVTQMGQEVILRCVPISNHLYFYWYRQILGQKVEFLVSFYNNEISEKSEIFDDQFSVERPDGSNFTLKIRSTKLEDSAMYFCASSEERGRGVEQYFGPGTRLTVT.